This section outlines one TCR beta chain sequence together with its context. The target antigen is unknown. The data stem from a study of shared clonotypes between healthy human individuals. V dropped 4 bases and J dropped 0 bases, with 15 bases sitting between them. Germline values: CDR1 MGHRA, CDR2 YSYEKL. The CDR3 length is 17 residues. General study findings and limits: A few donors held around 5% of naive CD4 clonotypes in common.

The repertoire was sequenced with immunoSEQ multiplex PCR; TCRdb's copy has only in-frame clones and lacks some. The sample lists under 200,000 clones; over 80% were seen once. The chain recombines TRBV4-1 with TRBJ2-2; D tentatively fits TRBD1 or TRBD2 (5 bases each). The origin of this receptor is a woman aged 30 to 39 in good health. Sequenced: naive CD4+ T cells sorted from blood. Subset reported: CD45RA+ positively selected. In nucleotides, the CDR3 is TGCGCCAGCAGCCTAAGAGGGGCAGGGCCGAACACCGGGGAGCTGTTTTTT. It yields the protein CASSLRGAGPNTGELFF.